These 8 T cell receptor beta chains were all obtained from the same sample, sequenced in a study of Tregs in tolerant kidney transplant recipients. Measured with immunoSEQ multiplex PCR; TCRdb has only the in-frame clones, and not every one. This repertoire includes some 6,000 clones. Related graft donors supplied nonmyeloablative bone marrow transplants, and mixed chimerism was transient. The specimen comprised CD8+ T cells from blood (PBMCs), sampled 12 months after the transplant. These receptor sequences come from a human patient who received a combined kidney and bone marrow transplant. The T cells may partly be graft donor cells.

As for this clone: Sequencing ends 3 residues short of the CDR3 end; the germline J gene provides the rest. This chain uses TRBV6-2 or TRBV6-3 with TRBJ2-7; a weak D match, TRBD2 (6 bases). The CDR3 is made up of 12 amino acids. The V end lost 6 bases, the J end lost 6 bases, and 12 bases lay between the germline ends. Germline values: CDR1 MNHEY, CDR2 SVGEGT. The chain's CDR3 is CASSGAGTEQYF. The CDR3 bases that were read are TGTGCCAGCAGCGGGGCGGGGACCGAG.

As to this clone: The read finishes 3 residues shy of the CDR3 end, and the germline J gene is used to complete it. This chain connects TRBV7-9 to TRBJ1-2, with TRBD1 matching 7 bases. The length of the CDR3 is 15 residues. CDR1 and CDR2 (germline): SEHNR, FQNEAQ (reference sequence). This CDR3 is CASSHGHLEQGGYTF. The sequenced part of the CDR3 DNA is TGTGCCAGCAGCCACGGACACTTAGAACAGGGGGGC.

On this clone: The DNA ends 3 residues before the CDR3 does, and the rest of the CDR3 is filled in from the germline J gene. The genes are TRBV2 and TRBJ1-4; TRBD1 agrees at 7 bases. The length of the CDR3 is 13 residues. J gave up 4 bases and V 6 bases, and 2 bases lay outside the gene matches. CDR1 is SNHLY, CDR2 FYNNEI, per germline. CDR3 sequence reads: CASSGTVNEKLFF. The CDR3 bases that were read are TGTGCCAGCAGCGGGACAGTTAATGAAAAA.

The CDR3 sequence is CASSQTSGSYEQYF. CDR3 DNA (partial): TGTGCCAGCAGCCAGACTAGCGGGAGCTACGAG. This rearrangement joins TRBV13 to TRBJ2-7; 12 nucleotides match TRBD2. The observed sequence ends 3 residues before the CDR3 terminus, with the missing tail filled in from the germline J gene. Germline V gives CDR1 PRHDT, CDR2 FYEKMQ (reference sequence). This CDR3 is 14 amino acids long. Trimming took 5 bases from V and 3 from J; bases not matched to a gene: 2.

As to this clone: The CDR3 goes on 3 residues after the read ends, and that part is filled in from the germline J gene. The J gene is TRBJ1-1, the V gene TRBV7-9; D is uncertain. CDR3 size: 11 residues. Trimming removed 5 bases from V and 7 bases from J, with 8 bases in between. CDR1 is SEHNR and CDR2 is FQNEAQ in the germline V gene (reference sequence). The sequenced CDR3 bases are TGTGCCAGCAGCAAACTATATGAA. Amino acids: CASSKLYE. The full CDR3 protein reads CASSKLYEAFF.

Of note for this clone: The DNA ends 3 residues before the CDR3 does, and the rest of the CDR3 is filled in from the germline J gene. The chain is built from TRBV10-3 and TRBJ1-1, with TRBD1 identical over 7 bases. Germline loops: CDR1 ENHRY, CDR2 SYGVKD. The V and J ends lost 4 bases and 1 base, in that order; junction bases with no gene match: 6. The CDR3 contains 15 residues. The CDR3 is CAISGAGGGNTEAFF. The covered CDR3 bases are TGTGCCATCAGTGGGGCAGGGGGAGGGAACACTGAA.

A remark on this clone: The read terminates 3 residues ahead of where the CDR3 ends, so the germline J gene completes it. V usage is TRBV4-2 and J usage is TRBJ2-2; D is perhaps TRBD2 (6 bases). The CDR3 has 12 amino acids. Deletions cut 8 bases from V and 6 bases from J, with 10 bases between. The germline V gene has CDR1 LGHNA and CDR2 YNFKEQ. CDR3: CASGSGPGELFF. The CDR3 bases that were read are TGTGCCAGCGGTAGCGGACCCGGGGAG.

Details on this clone: The read terminates 3 residues before the CDR3 end, so the remaining end is supplied by the germline J gene. V gene TRBV5-8 combines with J gene TRBJ2-1; D gene uncertain. This CDR3 region has 14 residues. Germline V CDR1 and CDR2: SGHTS, YDEGEE. Trimming shortened V by 4 bases and J by 1 base, and 9 bases separated the two germline ends. CDR3 amino acids: CASSPPVSYNEQFF. CDR3 DNA (partial): TGTGCCAGCAGCCCCCCAGTTTCCTACAATGAG.